One T cell receptor (beta chain) is described in this entry. Its antigen is not identified. Clones were sequenced by immunoSEQ multiplex PCR, and TCRdb holds only the in-frame ones, with some missing. The profile shows around 110,000 clones, about nine tenths of them singletons. This entry is derived from a study of CD4+ T cells in melanoma. Findings and caveats of the study: A reported correlation linked neoantigen-specific CD4+ T cells to CD8+, macrophage and B cell function. In melanoma, neoantigen-specific CD4+ T cells reportedly differed in differentiation state.

The V gene lost 9 bases and the J gene lost 1 base, with 12 bases spanning the gap. The length of the CDR3 is 13 residues. Germline V gene sequence: CDR1 LNHDA, CDR2 SQIVND (reference sequence). J is TRBJ2-5 and V is TRBV19; tentatively, D is TRBD1 (5 bases). The sequencing input was peripheral blood. This clonotype originated in a human donor with melanoma. The CDR3 nucleotides read TGTGCCAGCGCAGGGCAGTTCCAAGAGACCCAGTACTTC. It is translated as CASAGQFQETQYF.